This T cell receptor beta chain was recovered during a study of T cell repertoires in cytomegalovirus infection. Study context: Public TCR beta signatures were indicative of both CMV infection and a matching HLA type.

The CDR3 is 17 residues long. The ends lost 1 base at V and 3 bases at J; junction bases unmatched: 8. Looked up from germline, CDR1 is MNHNS and CDR2 is SASEGT. In TCRdb, the reads were re-called with MiXCR into one record per CDR3 protein. The table lists approximately 34,000 distinct CDR3 sequences, approximately 52% of them singletons, with around 90% in the top ten. Study-wide points: Summed frequency of public TCR beta families distinguished CMV carriers with the relevant HLA. HLA-C-restricted CMV clonotypes gave the most frequent clonotype in two of eight donors.

This clonotype was observed at least ten times. The antigen remains unidentified. Sequencing used CD8+ T cells from cultured PBMCs, obtained from culture after CMV antigen stimulation. This receptor was identified in a human donor in good health (CMV status not recorded). Some clones in this sample may be carry-over from other donors' samples. This sequence joins TRBV6-1 and TRBJ2-7; 11 bases map to TRBD2. CDR3: CASSEGRRLAGIYEQYF. CDR3 DNA: TGTGCCAGCAGTGAAGGCAGGCGACTAGCGGGAATCTACGAGCAGTACTTC.